A single TCR beta chain is shown here with its context. The method was immunoSEQ multiplex PCR; TCRdb's version includes in-frame clones alone and lacks a portion of them. The repertoire consists of over 200,000 clones, with around nine tenths occurring once and the leading ten covering about 6.3%. The CDR3 covers 15 residues. Trimming removed 5 bases from V and 1 base from J; junction bases left unmatched: 5. Germline V gene data show CDR1 as MNHNY and CDR2 as SVGAGI (reference sequence). This entry comes from a study of blood T cell repertoires in COVID-19. Study information: Spain, Italy and the United States supplied samples that represented acute and convalescent COVID-19. From T cells, B-cell-depleted T cells, or PBMCs came the material, which was cDNA or gDNA.

The sample consisted of peripheral blood. The rearrangement links TRBV6-6 to TRBJ2-1, with 7 bases identical to TRBD2. The origin of this receptor is a man in his 60s who had recovered from COVID-19. The CDR3 sequence: CASSAGTTSYNEQFF. CDR3 nucleotide sequence: TGTGCCAGCAGTGCAGGGACTACTTCCTACAATGAGCAGTTCTTC.